Listed here are 2 T cell receptor beta chains from one sample, sequenced in a study of CD8 T cells in Susac syndrome. The authors reverse transcribed roughly 0.5 to 1 ug RNA with random hexamers. In TCRdb, the immunoSEQ multiplex PCR reads were re-called with MiXCR into one record per CDR3 protein. This table holds some 110,000 distinct CDR3 sequences, 93% found once. Specimen: CD8+ T cells from PBMCs. Receptors originate from a human donor with multiple sclerosis.

The chain couples TRBV4-1 to TRBJ1-2; TRBD1 aligns across 9 bases. Germline assignment: CDR1 MGHRA and CDR2 YSYEKL. The V and J ends lost 0 bases and 5 bases, in that order; junction bases with no gene match: 10. CDR3 length: 17 amino acids. The CDR3 loop is CASSQDLIAQGAYGYTF. In DNA form, the CDR3 reads TGCGCCAGCAGCCAAGATCTTATCGCACAGGGGGCGTATGGCTACACCTTC.

The chain uses TRBV9 and TRBJ1-5, with TRBD1 matching over 7 bases. V lost 3 bases to trimming and J lost 0 bases; unmatched junction nucleotides: 3. In germline, CDR1 is SGDLS, CDR2 YYNGEE. The CDR3 loop spans 15 amino acids. The CDR3 is CASSAGQISNQPQHF. The CDR3 bases are TGTGCCAGCAGCGCGGGACAGATTAGCAATCAGCCCCAGCATTTT.